Listed below are T cell receptor beta chains from one sample, sequenced in a study of shared clonotypes between healthy human individuals. Generated by immunoSEQ multiplex PCR, the TCRdb table keeps only in-frame clones and is missing some. The sample has over 2,000,000 clones, 93% seen once. The sequenced sample consisted of naive CD8+ T cells from PBMCs. The receptor source for this set is a man between 18 and 35 years old in good health. Some clones in this sample may be carry-over from other donors' samples. The CDR3 runs from the conserved cysteine through the conserved F or W. D genes are given only for firm matches.

V	J	D	CDR3
TRBV2	TRBJ2-5	TRBD1	CASSRLTGTGETQYF
TRBV14	TRBJ2-1	TRBD1	CASSQGPRTGQGLSSYNEQFF
TRBV2	TRBJ1-5	.	CASSEAWGNQPQHF
TRBV9	TRBJ2-5	.	CASSTLGTWGTQYF
TRBV11-2	TRBJ2-1	TRBD1	CASSLAPGQGVGGQFF
TRBV7-3	TRBJ2-6	.	CASSLWDSGANVLTF
TRBV28	TRBJ2-1	.	CASSLVTEGAYNEQFF
TRBV27	TRBJ2-7	.	CASSPLWQGTPYEQYF
TRBV15	TRBJ2-2	.	CATSRPDTRELFF
TRBV16	TRBJ2-7	.	CASSQGAQGVNEQYF
TRBV28	TRBJ2-3	TRBD2	CATEGLAGDPQYF
TRBV27	TRBJ2-1	.	CASSLSPMNEQFF
TRBV18	TRBJ1-5	.	CASSPWGEGNQPQHF
TRBV14	TRBJ2-1	TRBD2	CASSQTGLAVNNEQFF
TRBV19	TRBJ1-2	.	CAVGDYGYTF
TRBV9	TRBJ2-1	.	CASSVGGGPYNEQFF
TRBV5-3	TRBJ1-4	.	CARSLARATNEKLFF
TRBV7-6	TRBJ2-7	.	CASTSGPYEQYF
TRBV28	TRBJ2-3	TRBD2	CASRGTSGSTDTQYF
TRBV7-9	TRBJ2-2	.	CASRQKGHENTGELFF
TRBV7-7	TRBJ2-5	.	CASSFALEAGETQYF
TRBV7-9	TRBJ2-1	TRBD1	CASIPGQSYNEQFF
TRBV7-9	TRBJ1-2	.	CASSRDAGAHYGYTF
TRBV28	TRBJ1-1	TRBD1	CASSPPGQGRNTEAFF
TRBV6-6	TRBJ1-1	.	CASADTEAFF